This record looks at one T cell receptor (beta chain) sequence and its context. Its antigen is as yet unknown. These data come from a study of T cell repertoires in cytomegalovirus infection. Turning to the study itself: CMV epitopes used comprised recently identified HLA-C-restricted ones and well-studied HLA-B-restricted ones. The public TCR beta signatures pointed to both CMV infection and matching HLA type. Findings of the study overall: Ex vivo, HLA-C-restricted CMV-specific TCR beta clonotypes prevailed over the rest of the response. Using cumulative public TCR beta family frequency, the authors identified those who carried CMV together with the relevant HLA.

MiXCR, run by TCRdb on the reads, gives a single entry per CDR3 protein. This repertoire shows 110,000 or so distinct CDR3 sequences, 29% found once; its top ten account for roughly 77%. Trimming cost V 9 bases and J 2 bases, with 15 bases left between them. This CDR3 contains 13 residues. This specimen consisted of CD8+ T cells from cultured PBMCs, obtained from culture after CMV antigen stimulation. This chain connects TRBV5-3 to TRBJ2-7; possible D gene TRBD2, 6 bases. TRBV5-3 qualifies as an ORF whose function is uncertain. The origin of this receptor is a human donor in good health (CMV status not recorded). Some clones in this sample may be carry-over from other donors' samples. CDR3 sequence reads: CATRDSLTYEQYF. The CDR3 DNA reads as TGTGCCACCCGGGACTCGTTGACCTACGAGCAGTACTTC.